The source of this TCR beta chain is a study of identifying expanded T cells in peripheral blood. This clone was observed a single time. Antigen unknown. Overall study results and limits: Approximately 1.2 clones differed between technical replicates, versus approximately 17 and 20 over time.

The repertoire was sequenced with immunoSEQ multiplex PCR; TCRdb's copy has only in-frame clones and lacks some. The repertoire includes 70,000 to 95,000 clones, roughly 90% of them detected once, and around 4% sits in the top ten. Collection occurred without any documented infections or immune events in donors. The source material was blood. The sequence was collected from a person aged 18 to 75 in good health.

The CDR3 region is CASSYSSGTSPYNEQFF. In DNA, the CDR3 is TGTGCCAGCAGCTATTCCTCCGGGACTTCCCCGTACAATGAGCAGTTCTTC. The chain links TRBV7-9 to TRBJ2-1; tentative D call: TRBD2 (6 bases). From germline, CDR1 is SEHNR and CDR2 FQNEAQ (reference sequence). This CDR3 comprises 17 residues. The V and J ends lost 4 bases and 4 bases respectively, with 20 bases between them.